Below, 17 T cell receptor beta chains from the same sample are listed, as sequenced in a study of blood T cells in healthy people across ages. It was with a sample-barcoded 5' primer and a J-beta primer mix that a second PCR of about 7 to 12 cycles was run. TCRdb used MiXCR to reprocess the 5' RACE reads, holding one entry per CDR3 protein. The sample carries around 850,000 distinct CDR3 sequences, 36% recorded once. The sequencing sample was made of blood. The receptors stem from a man aged 18-30 years in good health.

The chain uses TRBV6-5 and TRBJ2-3; 10 bases are shared with TRBD2. Germline CDR1 reads MNHEY; CDR2 reads SVGAGI. The CDR3 sequence is 18 residues long. The ends lost 4 bases at V and 4 bases at J; junction bases unmatched: 14. CDR3 sequence: CASSSIQSLAGAADTQYF. The CDR3 nucleotides read TGTGCCAGCAGTTCCATCCAAAGCCTAGCGGGGGCTGCAGATACGCAGTATTTT.

The chain joins TRBV12-5 to TRBJ2-3; D may be TRBD2 (6 bases). This CDR3 has 16 amino acids. Germline CDR1 is LGHNT and CDR2 is FRNRAP. Trimming took off 4 bases at V and 2 bases at J, with 16 bases between the two ends. The CDR3 coding sequence is TGTGCTAGTGGTTACTGGGGAGGAACCACCACAGATACGCAGTATTTT. It codes for CASGYWGGTTTDTQYF.

This rearrangement joins TRBV20-1 to TRBJ2-5, with no clear D. Looked up from germline, CDR1 is DFQATT and CDR2 is SNEGSKA (reference sequence). The V end lost 8 bases, the J end lost 5 bases, and 6 bases lay between the germline ends. The CDR3 covers 9 residues. The chain's CDR3 is CSLGETQYF. CDR3 sequence (DNA): TGCAGTCTAGGGGAGACCCAGTACTTC.

Here the CDR3 reads CASSPPGLVPNEQYF. CDR3 coding DNA: TGTGCCAGCTCACCCCCGGGACTAGTGCCCAATGAGCAGTACTTC. The genes are TRBV18 and TRBJ2-5; 8 bases are a match to TRBD2. The CDR3 covers 15 residues. Germline V gives CDR1 KGHSH, CDR2 LQKENI. The V segment lost 3 bases and the J segment 11 bases; nucleotides outside the gene matches: 14.

This clonotype has ten or more counts. The chain joins TRBV7-2 to TRBJ1-4, with TRBD1 identical over 7 bases. The CDR3 is made up of 16 amino acids. Germline V gene sequence: CDR1 SGHTA, CDR2 FQGNSA. V shed 0 bases and J 7 bases; nucleotides not matched to a gene: 8. CDR3 region: CASSLAPSGGIEKLFF. In DNA form, the CDR3 reads TGTGCCAGCAGCTTAGCGCCGTCAGGGGGTATTGAAAAACTGTTTTTT.

The chain combines TRBV28 with TRBJ2-1; D is uncertain. Germline CDR1 MDHEN, CDR2 SYDVKM. Between the trimmed V and J ends, which lost 5 bases and 3 bases, there was a span of 14 bases. CDR3 length equals 15 residues. The CDR3 region has the DNA TGTGCCAGCAGTCAACCGGGTCTTCTCTACAATGAGCAGTTCTTC. It codes for CASSQPGLLYNEQFF.

This clonotype showed up just a few times. The gene calls are TRBV5-1 and TRBJ2-1; perhaps TRBD2 as D (7 bases). V lost 6 bases and J lost 2, with 12 bases in between. The CDR3 runs 14 residues. The germline V gene has CDR1 SGHRS and CDR2 YFSETQ. The CDR3 sequence: CASIKGGAYNEQFF. CDR3 nucleotides: TGCGCCAGCATTAAGGGGGGGGCCTACAATGAGCAGTTCTTC.

This clonotype came up a few times. V is TRBV20-1 and J is TRBJ2-7; TRBD2 agrees at 10 bases. The V segment lost 1 base and the J segment 1 base; nucleotides outside the gene matches: 4. This CDR3 has 15 amino acids. Germline CDR1 is DFQATT and CDR2 is SNEGSKA (reference sequence). The CDR3 sequence: CSARVPSGGSYEQYF. For the CDR3, the DNA is TGCAGTGCTAGAGTCCCTAGCGGGGGTTCCTACGAGCAGTACTTC.

This clonotype was counted between two and nine times. The J gene is TRBJ1-1, the V gene TRBV28, with no clear D. The germline V gene encodes CDR1 MDHEN and CDR2 SYDVKM. CDR3 length: 16 residues. Between the trimmed V and J ends, which lost 3 bases and 6 bases, there was a span of 20 bases. The CDR3 DNA follows: TGTGCCAGCAGTTTTTCTACCCGTGGCAGCGGGGCTGAAGCTTTCTTT. Its translation is CASSFSTRGSGAEAFF.

The chain employs TRBV12-3 or TRBV12-4 and TRBJ2-5, with D perhaps matching TRBD2 (6 bases). V was trimmed by 8 bases and J by 3 bases, leaving 16 bases between them. CDR3 size: 14 residues. CDR3 region: CASRFRGSKETQYF. The CDR3 coding sequence is TGTGCCAGCCGGTTCCGGGGGAGCAAAGAGACCCAGTACTTC.

Concerning this clonotype itself: A much larger clone lies one base from this, so it may be a read error. The chain uses TRBV12-3 or TRBV12-4 and TRBJ2-3; either TRBD1 or TRBD2 may fit D (6 bases each). The CDR3 is made up of 15 amino acids. Trimming left V 8 bases short and J 2 bases short, with 17 bases between. The CDR3 spells CASYSGGHHTDTQYF. The CDR3 nucleotides are TGTGCCAGCTATTCTGGGGGGCACCACACAGATACGCAGTATTTT.

This clonotype was detected only once. The chain couples TRBV10-3 to TRBJ2-5; D call uncertain. Trimming removed 2 bases at V and 5 bases at J, with 3 bases between. CDR1 ENHRY and CDR2 SYGVKD come from the germline V gene. The CDR3 runs to 11 residues. CDR3 sequence: CAISEEETQYF. CDR3 in DNA: TGTGCCATCAGTGAGGAGGAGACCCAGTACTTC.

The rearrangement joins TRBV20-1 to TRBJ1-5, with D possibly being TRBD1 (5 bases). The CDR3 length is 13 residues. Trimming removed 6 bases at V and 2 bases at J, with 11 bases between. The germline V gene has CDR1 DFQATT and CDR2 SNEGSKA (reference sequence). CDR3 DNA: TGCAGTGCAAACCCAGGGCGCAATCAGCCCCAGCATTTT. This gives the protein CSANPGRNQPQHF.

This CDR3 reads CASTRDNSGANVLTF. The CDR3 nucleotides read TGTGCCAGCACCAGGGACAACTCTGGGGCCAACGTCCTGACTTTC. The V call is TRBV2, the J call TRBJ2-6; tentatively, D is TRBD1 (6 bases). Germline V CDR1 and CDR2: SNHLY, FYNNEI. V was shortened by 7 bases and J by 0 bases, with 10 bases between the two germline ends. This CDR3 has 15 residues.

In its sample, this clonotype was seen once. The gene calls are TRBV4-3 and TRBJ1-2; 10 bases are a match to TRBD1. The junction had 6 bases not matched to a gene; V was cut back by 8 bases and J by 6 bases. The CDR3 is 13 residues long. CDR1 and CDR2 from the germline V gene are LGHNA and YSLEER. CDR3 sequence: CASRDRGSDGYTF. CDR3 in DNA: TGCGCCAGCCGGGACAGGGGATCGGATGGCTACACCTTC.

The sample holds a few counts of this clonotype. The chain uses TRBV7-8 and TRBJ2-5; 8 positions agree with TRBD2. Trimming removed 4 bases from V and 5 bases from J; junction bases left unmatched: 6. Germline V lookup: CDR1 SGHVS, CDR2 FQNEAQ. The CDR3 totals 14 residues. The CDR3 region has the DNA TGTGCCAGCAGCTGGACTACGGGGGGGGAGACCCAGTACTTC. It encodes CASSWTTGGETQYF. The whole variable domain, remainder taken from reference TRBV7-8 and TRBJ2-5, is GAGVSQSPRYKVAKRGQDVALRCDPISGHVSLFWYQQALGQGPEFLTYFQNEAQLDKSGLPSDRFFAERPEGSVSTLKIQRTQQEDSAVYLCASSWTTGGETQYFGPGTRLLVL.

The rearrangement joins TRBV7-9 to TRBJ2-7; 8 bases align to TRBD2. CDR3 length equals 15 residues. V shed 6 bases, J shed 9 bases, and the junction held 16 bases outside the gene matches. Germline V gene sequence: CDR1 SEHNR, CDR2 FQNEAQ (reference sequence). CDR3 sequence (DNA): TGTGCCAGCAGTCTTAGACGAGCGGGGGCCGAAGTGCAGTACTTC. Translating it yields CASSLRRAGAEVQYF.